Detailed here is one T cell receptor (beta chain). The data belong to a study of cytomegalovirus exposure and HLA in healthy donors. Here immunoSEQ multiplex PCR was the method, and the copy in TCRdb shows in-frame clones only, minus some. The sample lists 140,000 or so clones; 87% were seen once. Separate from the roughly 630-subject first cohort was the approximately 110-subject validation cohort, to which the donors belonged. In germline, CDR1 is MGHRA, CDR2 YSYEKL. V lost 1 base, J lost 2 bases, and 8 bases lay in between. This CDR3 region has 14 residues. This clonotype was sampled from a man aged 18 to 30 in good health and CMV-seropositive. The specimen was PBMCs. The chain couples TRBV4-1 to TRBJ1-2; D not certain. The CDR3 sequence is CASSQAGMNYGYTF. Written as DNA, the CDR3 is TGCGCCAGCAGCCAAGCAGGCATGAACTATGGCTACACCTTC.